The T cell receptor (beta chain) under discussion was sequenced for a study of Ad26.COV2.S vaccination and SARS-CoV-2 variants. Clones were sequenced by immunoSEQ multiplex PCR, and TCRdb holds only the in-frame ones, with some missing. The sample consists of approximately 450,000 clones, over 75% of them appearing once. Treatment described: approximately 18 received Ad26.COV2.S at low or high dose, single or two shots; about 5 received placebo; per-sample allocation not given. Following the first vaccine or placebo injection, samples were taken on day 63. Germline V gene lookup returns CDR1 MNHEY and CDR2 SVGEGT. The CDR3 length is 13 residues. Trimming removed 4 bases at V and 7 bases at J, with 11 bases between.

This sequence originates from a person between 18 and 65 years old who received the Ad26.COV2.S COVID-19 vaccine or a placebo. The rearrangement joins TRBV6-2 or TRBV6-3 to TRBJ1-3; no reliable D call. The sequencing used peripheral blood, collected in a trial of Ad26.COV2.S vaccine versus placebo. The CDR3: CASSSEAGNTIYF. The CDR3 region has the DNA TGTGCCAGCAGTTCGGAAGCGGGGAACACCATATATTTT.